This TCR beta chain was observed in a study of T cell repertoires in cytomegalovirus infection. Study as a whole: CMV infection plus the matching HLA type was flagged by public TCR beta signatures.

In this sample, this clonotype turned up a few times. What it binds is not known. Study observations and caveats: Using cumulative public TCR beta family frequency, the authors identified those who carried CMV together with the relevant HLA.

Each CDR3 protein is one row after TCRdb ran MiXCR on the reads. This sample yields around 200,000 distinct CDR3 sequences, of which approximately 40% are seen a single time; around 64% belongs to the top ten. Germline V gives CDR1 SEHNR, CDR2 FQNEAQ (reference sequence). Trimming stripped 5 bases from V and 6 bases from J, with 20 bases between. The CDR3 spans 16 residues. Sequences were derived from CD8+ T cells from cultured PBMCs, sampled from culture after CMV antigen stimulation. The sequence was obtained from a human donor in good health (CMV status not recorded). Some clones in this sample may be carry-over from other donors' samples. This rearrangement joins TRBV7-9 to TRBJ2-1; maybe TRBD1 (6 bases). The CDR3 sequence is CASSTIQGLTPNEQFF. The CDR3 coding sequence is TGTGCCAGCAGCACCATACAGGGTTTGACCCCCAATGAGCAGTTCTTC.